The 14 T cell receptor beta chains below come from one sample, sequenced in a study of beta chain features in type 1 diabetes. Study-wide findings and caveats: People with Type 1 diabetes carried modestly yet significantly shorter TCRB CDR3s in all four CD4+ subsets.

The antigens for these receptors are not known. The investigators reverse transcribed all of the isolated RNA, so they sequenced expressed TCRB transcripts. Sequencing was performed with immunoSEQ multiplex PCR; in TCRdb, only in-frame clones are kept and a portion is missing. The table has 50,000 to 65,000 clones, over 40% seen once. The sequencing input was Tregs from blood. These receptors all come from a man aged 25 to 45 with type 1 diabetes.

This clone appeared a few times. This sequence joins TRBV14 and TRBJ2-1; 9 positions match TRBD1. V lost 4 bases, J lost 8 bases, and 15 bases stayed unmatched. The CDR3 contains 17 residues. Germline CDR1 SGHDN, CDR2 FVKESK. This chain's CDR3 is CASSPHPTGGAWYEQFF. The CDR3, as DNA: TGTGCCAGCAGCCCACACCCCACAGGGGGCGCATGGTATGAGCAGTTCTTC.

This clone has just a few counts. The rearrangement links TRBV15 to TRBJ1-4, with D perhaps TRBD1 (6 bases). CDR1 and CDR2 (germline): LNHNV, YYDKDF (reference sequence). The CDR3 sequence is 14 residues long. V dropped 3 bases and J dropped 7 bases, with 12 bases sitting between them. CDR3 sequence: CATSSQGWSEKLFF. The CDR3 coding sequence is TGTGCCACCAGCAGCCAGGGGTGGAGTGAAAAACTGTTTTTT.

CDR3 coding DNA: TGTGCCGCGGCAGGGTTCCCTGGGGCCAACGTCCTGACTTTC. Protein sequence: CAAAGFPGANVLTF. This chain links TRBV6-5 with TRBJ2-6, with D perhaps matching TRBD1 (5 bases). V dropped 11 bases and J dropped 2 bases, with 13 bases sitting between them. CDR1 is MNHEY and CDR2 is SVGAGI in the germline V gene. The CDR3 spans 14 residues.

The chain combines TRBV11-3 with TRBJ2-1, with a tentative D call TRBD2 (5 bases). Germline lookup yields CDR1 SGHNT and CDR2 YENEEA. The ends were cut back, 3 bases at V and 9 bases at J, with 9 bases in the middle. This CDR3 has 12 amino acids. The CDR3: CASSFPRGEQFF. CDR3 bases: TGTGCCAGCAGCTTTCCCCGGGGTGAGCAGTTCTTC.

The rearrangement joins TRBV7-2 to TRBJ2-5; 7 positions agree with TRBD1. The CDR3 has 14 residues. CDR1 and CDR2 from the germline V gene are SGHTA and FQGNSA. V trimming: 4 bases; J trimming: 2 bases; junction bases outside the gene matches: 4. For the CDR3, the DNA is TGTGCCAGCAGCTCAAGGGGGCCTCAAGAGACCCAGTACTTC. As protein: CASSSRGPQETQYF.

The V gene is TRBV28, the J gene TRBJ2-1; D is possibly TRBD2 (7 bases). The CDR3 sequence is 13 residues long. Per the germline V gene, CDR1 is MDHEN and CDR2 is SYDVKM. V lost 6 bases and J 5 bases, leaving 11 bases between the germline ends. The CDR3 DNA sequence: TGTGCCAGCAGATGGGGGGGCAACAATGAGCAGTTCTTC. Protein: CASRWGGNNEQFF.

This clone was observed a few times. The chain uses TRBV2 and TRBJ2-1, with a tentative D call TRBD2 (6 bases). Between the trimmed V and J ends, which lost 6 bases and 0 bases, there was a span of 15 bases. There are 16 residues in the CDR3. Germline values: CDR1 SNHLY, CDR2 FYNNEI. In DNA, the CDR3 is TGTGCCAGCAGGGACTTTAGCGGAAGCTCCTACAATGAGCAGTTCTTC. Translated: CASRDFSGSSYNEQFF.

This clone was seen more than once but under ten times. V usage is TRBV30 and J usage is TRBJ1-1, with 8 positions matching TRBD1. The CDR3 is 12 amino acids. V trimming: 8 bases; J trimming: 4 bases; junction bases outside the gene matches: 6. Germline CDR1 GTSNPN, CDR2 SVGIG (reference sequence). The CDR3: CARTGHRTEAFF. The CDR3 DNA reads TGTGCCCGGACAGGGCATCGCACTGAAGCTTTCTTT.

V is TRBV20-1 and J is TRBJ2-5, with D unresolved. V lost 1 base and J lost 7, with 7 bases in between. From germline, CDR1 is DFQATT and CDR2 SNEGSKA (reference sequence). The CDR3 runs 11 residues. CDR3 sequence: CSARVAGTQYF. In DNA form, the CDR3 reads TGCAGTGCTAGAGTAGCCGGGACCCAGTACTTC.

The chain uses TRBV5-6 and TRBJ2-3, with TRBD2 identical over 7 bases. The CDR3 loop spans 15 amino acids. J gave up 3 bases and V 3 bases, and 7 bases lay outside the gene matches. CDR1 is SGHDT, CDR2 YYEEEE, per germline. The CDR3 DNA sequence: TGTGCCAGCAGCTCACTAGCGTTGGTGACAGATACGCAGTATTTT. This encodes CASSSLALVTDTQYF.

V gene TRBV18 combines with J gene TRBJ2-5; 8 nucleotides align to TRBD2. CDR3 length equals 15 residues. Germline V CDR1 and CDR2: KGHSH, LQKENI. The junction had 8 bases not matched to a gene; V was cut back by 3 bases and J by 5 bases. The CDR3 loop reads CASSPRAGVGETQYF. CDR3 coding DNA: TGTGCCAGCTCACCCAGAGCGGGAGTGGGGGAGACCCAGTACTTC.

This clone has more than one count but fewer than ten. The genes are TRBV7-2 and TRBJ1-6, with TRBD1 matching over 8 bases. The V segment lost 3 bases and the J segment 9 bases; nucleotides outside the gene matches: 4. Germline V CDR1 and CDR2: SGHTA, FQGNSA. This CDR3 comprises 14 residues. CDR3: CASSFGTGGSPLHF. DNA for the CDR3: TGTGCCAGCAGCTTCGGCACAGGGGGTTCACCCCTCCACTTT.

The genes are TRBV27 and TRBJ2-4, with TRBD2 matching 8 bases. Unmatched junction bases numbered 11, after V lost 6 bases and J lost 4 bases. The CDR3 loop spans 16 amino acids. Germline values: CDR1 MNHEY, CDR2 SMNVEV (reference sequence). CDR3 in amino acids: CASSQPVAGTKNIQYF. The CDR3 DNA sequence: TGTGCCAGCAGCCAGCCTGTAGCGGGAACGAAAAACATTCAGTACTTC.

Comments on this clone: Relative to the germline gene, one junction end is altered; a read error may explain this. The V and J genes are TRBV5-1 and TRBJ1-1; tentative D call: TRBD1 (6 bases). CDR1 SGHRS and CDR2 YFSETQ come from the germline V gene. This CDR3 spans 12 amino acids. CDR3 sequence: CASSTGHTEAFF. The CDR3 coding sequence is TGCGCCAGCAGCACGGGACACACTGAAGCCTTCTTT.